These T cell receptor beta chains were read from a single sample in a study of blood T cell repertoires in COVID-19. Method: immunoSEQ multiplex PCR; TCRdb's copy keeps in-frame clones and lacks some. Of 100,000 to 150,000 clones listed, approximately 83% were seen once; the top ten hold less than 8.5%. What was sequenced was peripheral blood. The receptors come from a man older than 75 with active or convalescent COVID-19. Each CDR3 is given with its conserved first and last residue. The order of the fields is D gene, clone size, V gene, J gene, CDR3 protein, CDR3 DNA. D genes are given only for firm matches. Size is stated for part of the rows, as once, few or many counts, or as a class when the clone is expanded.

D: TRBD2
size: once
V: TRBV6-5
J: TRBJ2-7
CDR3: CASSFLASGGYEQYF
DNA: TGTGCCAGCAGTTTCTTGGCTAGCGGGGGATACGAGCAGTACTTC

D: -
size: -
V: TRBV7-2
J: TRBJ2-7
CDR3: CASSLVSSIADYEQYF
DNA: TGTGCCAGCAGCTTAGTAAGCAGTATAGCAGACTACGAGCAGTACTTC

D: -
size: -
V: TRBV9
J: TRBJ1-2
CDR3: CASSVAGGYGYTF
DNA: TGTGCCAGCAGCGTAGCGGGGGGCTATGGCTACACCTTC

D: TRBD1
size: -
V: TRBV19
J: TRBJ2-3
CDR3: CASRTGWTDTQYF
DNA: TGTGCCAGTAGGACAGGGTGGACAGATACGCAGTATTTT

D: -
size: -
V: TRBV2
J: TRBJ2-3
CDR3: CASSRSPTSTDTQYF
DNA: TGTGCCAGCAGTCGGAGCCCTACTAGCACAGATACGCAGTATTTT

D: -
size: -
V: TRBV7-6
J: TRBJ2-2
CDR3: CASSLGGPTGELFF
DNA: TGTGCCAGCAGCTTGGGGGGACCAACCGGGGAGCTGTTTTTT

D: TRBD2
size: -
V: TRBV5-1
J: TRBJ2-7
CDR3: CASSLVTSGTSSYEQYF
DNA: TGCGCCAGCAGCTTGGTGACTAGCGGGACTTCTTCCTACGAGCAGTACTTC

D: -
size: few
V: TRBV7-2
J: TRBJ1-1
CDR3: CASSLPDSIRAFF
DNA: TGTGCCAGCAGCTTACCCGACAGTATTAGAGCTTTCTTT

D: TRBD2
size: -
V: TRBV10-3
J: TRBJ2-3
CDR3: CAISASGGADTQYF
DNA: TGTGCCATCAGTGCCTCGGGAGGGGCAGATACGCAGTATTTT

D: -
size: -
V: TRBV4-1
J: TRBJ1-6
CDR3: CASSSPVEGRRSPLHF
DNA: TGCGCCAGCAGCTCCCCTGTCGAAGGGAGACGTTCACCCCTCCACTTT

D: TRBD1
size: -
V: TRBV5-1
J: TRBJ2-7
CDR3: CASSRRTGSYEQYF
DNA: TGCGCCAGCAGCCGGAGGACAGGCTCCTACGAGCAGTACTTC

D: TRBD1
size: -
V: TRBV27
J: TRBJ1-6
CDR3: CASSLRGQYNSPLHF
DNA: TGTGCCAGCAGTTTAAGGGGACAGTATAATTCACCCCTCCACTTT

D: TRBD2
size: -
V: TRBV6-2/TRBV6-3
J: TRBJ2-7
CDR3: CASSAGLAGVQYF
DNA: TGTGCCAGCAGTGCGGGACTAGCGGGAGTGCAGTACTTC

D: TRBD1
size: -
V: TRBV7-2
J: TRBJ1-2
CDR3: CASSLARDSPYGYTF
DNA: TGTGCCAGCAGCTTAGCTCGGGACAGCCCCTATGGCTACACCTTC

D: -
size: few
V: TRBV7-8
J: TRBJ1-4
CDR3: CASSLRGQELWGNEKLFF
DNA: TGTGCCAGCAGCTTACGGGGTCAGGAATTGTGGGGAAATGAAAAACTGTTTTTT

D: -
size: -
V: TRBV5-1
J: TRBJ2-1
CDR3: CASSLGDIPYNEQFF
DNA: TGCGCCAGCAGCTTGGGGGACATCCCCTACAATGAGCAGTTCTTC

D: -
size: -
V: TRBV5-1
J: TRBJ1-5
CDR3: CASSLSGSSNQPQHF
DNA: TGCGCCAGCAGCTTGAGTGGCAGTAGCAATCAGCCCCAGCATTTT

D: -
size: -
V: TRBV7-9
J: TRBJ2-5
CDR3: CASSARETQYF
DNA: TGTGCCAGCAGCGCGCGGGAGACCCAGTACTTC

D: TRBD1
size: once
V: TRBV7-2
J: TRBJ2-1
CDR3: CASSFQGAHNEQFF
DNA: TGTGCCAGCAGCTTCCAGGGGGCGCACAATGAGCAGTTCTTC

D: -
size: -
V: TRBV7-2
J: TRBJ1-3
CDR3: CASTRRQGSGGNTIYF
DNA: TGTGCCAGCACCCGTCGGCAGGGCTCAGGTGGAAACACCATATATTTT

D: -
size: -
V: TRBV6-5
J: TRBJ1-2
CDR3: CASSLGQNYGYTF
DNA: TGTGCCAGCAGTCTCGGACAGAACTATGGCTACACCTTC

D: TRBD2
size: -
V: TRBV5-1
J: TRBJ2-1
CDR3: CASRPALSGRVNEQFF
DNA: TGCGCCAGCAGGCCCGCTCTAAGCGGGAGGGTTAATGAGCAGTTCTTC

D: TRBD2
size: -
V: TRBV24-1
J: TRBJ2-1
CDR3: CATSELAGPRGGNEQFF
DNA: TGTGCCACCAGTGAACTAGCGGGTCCACGAGGCGGCAATGAGCAGTTCTTC

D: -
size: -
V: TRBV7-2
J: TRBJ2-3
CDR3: CASSLEVGGALGADTQYF
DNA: TGTGCCAGCAGCTTAGAGGTGGGCGGGGCCCTCGGGGCAGATACGCAGTATTTT

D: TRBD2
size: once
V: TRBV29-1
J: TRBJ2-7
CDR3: CSVASGTGEIEQYF
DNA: TGCAGCGTTGCCAGCGGGACGGGAGAGATCGAGCAGTACTTC

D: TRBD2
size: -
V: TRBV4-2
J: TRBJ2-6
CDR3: CASSPPGGLAGANVLTF
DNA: TGTGCCAGCAGCCCCCCGGGGGGGCTGGCTGGGGCCAACGTCCTGACTTTC

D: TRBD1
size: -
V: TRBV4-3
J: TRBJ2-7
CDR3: CASSQDTRDSYEQYF
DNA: TGCGCCAGCAGCCAGGACACCCGGGACAGCTACGAGCAGTACTTC

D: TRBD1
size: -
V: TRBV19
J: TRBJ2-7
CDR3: CASSISGQGYEQYF
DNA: TGTGCCAGTAGTATTTCGGGACAGGGGTACGAGCAGTACTTC

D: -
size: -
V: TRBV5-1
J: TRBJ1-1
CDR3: CASNPQGDTEAFF
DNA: TGCGCCAGCAATCCCCAAGGGGACACTGAAGCTTTCTTT

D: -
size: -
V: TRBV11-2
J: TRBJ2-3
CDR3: CASSRPGSTTDTQYF
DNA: TGTGCCAGCAGCCGACCCGGGTCAACCACAGATACGCAGTATTTT

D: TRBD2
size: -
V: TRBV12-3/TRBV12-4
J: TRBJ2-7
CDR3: CASSPGLALGAYF
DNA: TGTGCCAGCAGTCCTGGACTAGCCTTAGGGGCGTACTTC

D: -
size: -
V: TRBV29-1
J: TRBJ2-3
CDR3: CSAPGRRASTDTQYF
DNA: TGCAGCGCCCCGGGGCGGAGGGCTAGCACAGATACGCAGTATTTT

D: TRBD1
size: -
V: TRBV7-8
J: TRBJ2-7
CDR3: CASSTGTGEVYEQYF
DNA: TGTGCCAGCAGCACTGGGACAGGGGAGGTCTACGAGCAGTACTTC

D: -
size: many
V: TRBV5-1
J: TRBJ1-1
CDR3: CASSLTVQGSEAFF
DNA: TGCGCCAGCAGCCTCACAGTTCAGGGAAGTGAAGCTTTCTTT

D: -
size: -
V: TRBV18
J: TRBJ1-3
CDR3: CASSPISSGNTIYF
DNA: TGTGCCAGCTCACCAATCAGCTCTGGAAACACCATATATTTT

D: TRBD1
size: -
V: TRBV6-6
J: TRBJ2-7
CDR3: CASGTGVYYEQYF
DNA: TGTGCCAGTGGGACAGGGGTCTACTACGAGCAGTACTTC

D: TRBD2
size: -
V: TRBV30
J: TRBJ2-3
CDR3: CACLQNGGEGTDTQYF
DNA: TGTGCCTGTCTGCAAAACGGGGGGGAGGGAACAGATACGCAGTATTTT

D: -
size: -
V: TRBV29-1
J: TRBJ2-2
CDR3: CSVKGNFHWRGTGELFF
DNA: TGCAGCGTGAAGGGGAACTTTCACTGGAGGGGCACCGGGGAGCTGTTTTTT

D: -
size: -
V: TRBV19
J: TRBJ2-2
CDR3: CASSIRAGQGAGELFF
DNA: TGTGCCAGTAGTATTCGGGCGGGGCAGGGAGCCGGGGAGCTGTTTTTT

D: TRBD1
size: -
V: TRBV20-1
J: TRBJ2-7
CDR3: CSASRQGALDEQYF
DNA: TGCAGTGCTAGTCGACAGGGGGCGCTTGACGAGCAGTACTTC

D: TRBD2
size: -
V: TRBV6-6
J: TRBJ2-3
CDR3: CASSYRTSHNPQYF
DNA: TGTGCCAGCAGTTACCGGACTAGCCACAATCCCCAGTATTTT